This TCR beta chain was identified in a study of T-cell reconstitution after alpha-beta-depleted transplantation in children. As it was prepared, the TCRbeta library received unique molecular identifiers. TCRdb called the PCR reads again in MiXCR, with one record for every CDR3 protein. The sample consists of fewer than 550,000 distinct CDR3 sequences, under 20% of them appearing once. CDR1 and CDR2 (germline): SGHNT, YYREEE (reference sequence). This CDR3 spans 16 amino acids. The ends lost 0 bases at V and 3 bases at J; junction bases unmatched: 4. This material consisted of PBMCs, mostly from graft donor cells, taken 360 days after TCRalphabeta/CD19-depleted stem cell transplant. The gene calls are TRBV5-4 and TRBJ2-2, with 8 bases aligning to TRBD2. The TCR sequence derives from a boy in the first two years of life who had a stem cell transplant for Wiskott-Aldrich syndrome, so the T cells may come from the graft donor. The CDR3 protein is CASSLVPGGYTGELFF. CDR3 DNA sequence: TGTGCCAGCAGCTTGGTGCCGGGAGGGTACACCGGGGAGCTGTTTTTT.